The rows below give T cell receptor beta chains drawn from one sample of a study of T cells in Graves' hyperthyroidism and ophthalmopathy. TCRdb passed the multiplex PCR reads through MiXCR, listing each CDR3 protein once. The table lists 450,000 to 700,000 distinct CDR3 sequences, 46% of them singletons, with 19% in the top ten. Sequences were obtained from peripheral blood or thyroid tissue (not recorded which). All receptors come from an adult woman with Graves' disease, either hyperthyroidism or ophthalmopathy (not recorded which). CDR3s include the opening cysteine and the closing phenylalanine or tryptophan. The D gene is left open where the match is weak. Clone size is stated in some rows and not others, as once, few, many or a class when expanded.

>TRBJ2-7|TRBV15|.|.
TGTGCCACCAGCAGGGACCCAGGATTCGAGCAGTACTTC
CATSRDPGFEQYF
>TRBJ2-5|TRBV7-8|.|TRBD1
TGTGCCAGCAGCGCTAGACAGGGTGGGTCTAAAGAGACCCAGTACTTC
CASSARQGGSKETQYF
>TRBJ2-5|TRBV12-3/TRBV12-4|.|.
TGTGCCAGCAGCTGGGCAGACCAAGAGACCCAGTACTTC
CASSWADQETQYF
>TRBJ1-4|TRBV2|.|.
TGTGCCACCTGGGGGGATAACTTTACAACTAATGAAAAACTGTTTTTT
CATWGDNFTTNEKLFF
>TRBJ1-1|TRBV28|many|TRBD1
TGTGCCAGCTCCTCACAGGGGATCGGGACTGAAGCTTTCTTT
CASSSQGIGTEAFF
>TRBJ2-5|TRBV11-2|few|.
TGTGCCAGCAGCTTAAGGGCAGGGGTACAGACCCAGTACTTC
CASSLRAGVQTQYF
>TRBJ1-5|TRBV19|.|.
TGTGCCAGTAGTATCGAGGCAGGGGCTAATAGCAATCAGCCCCAGCATTTT
CASSIEAGANSNQPQHF
>TRBJ1-3|TRBV10-3|.|.
TGTGCCATCAGTGTTTACGGGAGAAACACCATATATTTT
CAISVYGRNTIYF
>TRBJ2-2|TRBV7-9|few|.
TGTGCCAGCGCTAACGGCGGGACATCCACCGGGGAGCTGTTTTTT
CASANGGTSTGELFF
>TRBJ2-7|TRBV7-3|.|.
TGTGCCAGCAGTGACAGCTACTCCTACGAGCAGTACTTC
CASSDSYSYEQYF
>TRBJ1-1|TRBV20-1|.|.
TGCAGTGCTAGTGCAGGGACACGGAACACTGAAGCTTTCTTT
CSASAGTRNTEAFF
>TRBJ2-7|TRBV29-1|.|TRBD2
TGCAGCGGGACTAGCGTGAGCTACGAGCAGTACTTC
CSGTSVSYEQYF
>TRBJ2-2|TRBV19|.|.
TGTGCCAGTAGGGCGACAGGGGAGCTGTTTTTT
CASRATGELFF
>TRBJ2-3|TRBV15|.|TRBD2
TGTGCCAGCCGTAGCGGGAGGGGCACAGATACGCAGTATTTT
CASRSGRGTDTQYF
>TRBJ2-5|TRBV12-3/TRBV12-4|many|TRBD1
TGTGCCAGCAGTACCCGGGACAGGTGGTGGGAGACCCAGTACTTC
CASSTRDRWWETQYF
>TRBJ2-5|TRBV12-3/TRBV12-4|.|TRBD1
TGTGCCAGCAGTCCCATGACAGGGGGCGACGGCCAAGAGACCCAGTACTTC
CASSPMTGGDGQETQYF
>TRBJ2-7|TRBV6-6|many|TRBD1
TGTGCCAGCAGTCAGACCCGCCGGGACAGGTCCTACGAGCAGTACTTC
CASSQTRRDRSYEQYF
>TRBJ1-1|TRBV7-9|few|.
TGTGCCAGCAGACGGGGTGGGAAACAGGGTTTAATTACTGAAGCTTTCTTT
CASRRGGKQGLITEAFF
>TRBJ2-5|TRBV9|.|.
TGTGCCAGCAGCGTCTCTAGCGCCTTTTTAGAGACCCAGTACTTC
CASSVSSAFLETQYF
>TRBJ2-5|TRBV10-2|.|TRBD2
TGCGCCAGCCGCCCGGGACTAGCCGTGACCGAGACCCAGTACTTC
CASRPGLAVTETQYF
>TRBJ1-1|TRBV7-3|.|.
TGTGCCAGCAGCCAATCCGGGGGGGGGATAGCTTTCTTT
CASSQSGGGIAFF
>TRBJ2-2|TRBV24-1|once|.
TGTGCCACCCAACCGACAGGGCTGTTTTTT
CATQPTGLFF
>TRBJ1-2|TRBV5-1|.|.
TGCGCCAGCAGCTTGTCCGGGGCCACTAACTATGGCTACACCTTC
CASSLSGATNYGYTF
>TRBJ1-2|TRBV5-1|many|.
TGCGCCAGCAGCTTGATGTCCGGGACGGTGGAAGGCTACACCTTC
CASSLMSGTVEGYTF
>TRBJ1-5|TRBV5-1|once|TRBD1
TGCGCCAGCAACCGAGGGACAGGGAATCGCCAAGAGACCCAGCATTTT
CASNRGTGNRQETQHF
>TRBJ2-3|TRBV9|.|.
TGTGCCAGCAGCGTAGAGATCGGGAGCACAGATACGCAGTATTTT
CASSVEIGSTDTQYF
>TRBJ2-6|TRBV10-3|.|.
TGTGCCACACGAGGGGGGGCCAACGTCCTGACTTTC
CATRGGANVLTF
>TRBJ1-1|TRBV29-1|few|.
TGCAGCGTTGCGCGCCGGGGTAGAAACACTGAAGCTTTCTTT
CSVARRGRNTEAFF
>TRBJ2-7|TRBV7-2|.|.
TGTGCCAGCAGCCAATTAGGGGGGAACTCCTACGAGCAGTACTTC
CASSQLGGNSYEQYF
>TRBJ2-7|TRBV9|few|.
TGTGCCAGCAGCGTAGAGTGGGACACCACCTACGAGCAGTACTTC
CASSVEWDTTYEQYF
>TRBJ2-7|TRBV29-1|few|TRBD2
TGCAGCGTAGAGAAACCGGGACTAGCGGGGAACGAGCAGTACTTC
CSVEKPGLAGNEQYF
>TRBJ1-1|TRBV7-9|many|.
TGTGCCAGCAGTCAGTGGGGGAACACTGAAGCTTTCTTT
CASSQWGNTEAFF
>TRBJ2-7|TRBV7-9|many|TRBD2
TGTGCCAGCAGCCCTACTAGCGGGAGGATCTACGAGCAGTACTTC
CASSPTSGRIYEQYF
>TRBJ2-5|TRBV9|many|.
TGTGCCAGCAGCGTAGATCCCTCCGAGACCCAGTACTTC
CASSVDPSETQYF
>TRBJ1-6|TRBV12-3/TRBV12-4|many|.
TGTGCCAGCAGTTTGAGTAGGAGTTGGAATTCACCCCTCCACTTT
CASSLSRSWNSPLHF
>TRBJ2-2|TRBV7-2|many|.
TGTGCCAGCAGCTTTGGCAGGGGTGGGAGAACCGGGGAGCTGTTTTTT
CASSFGRGGRTGELFF
>TRBJ1-4|TRBV2|.|.
TGTGCCAGCAGTGAAATGCGACATCTGTTTTTT
CASSEMRHLFF
>TRBJ1-1|TRBV7-2|many|TRBD1
TGTGCCAGCAGCCCCGGGACAGGTGTACCTAACACTGAAGCTTTCTTT
CASSPGTGVPNTEAFF
>TRBJ1-2|TRBV20-1|few|.
TGCAGTGCTAGAGCAATGGGCACCTTC
CSARAMGTF
>TRBJ2-5|TRBV12-3/TRBV12-4|many|TRBD1
TGTGCCAGCAGTCCACAATTAGACAGGGGTAGTAGGATTTGGCAGACCCAGTACTTC
CASSPQLDRGSRIWQTQYF
>TRBJ1-1|TRBV18|few|.
TGTGCCAGCGCAGAAACACCAGGGGACACTGAAGCTTTCTTT
CASAETPGDTEAFF
>TRBJ1-6|TRBV28|.|.
TGTGCCAGTGCTGCTTGGATCGGCCCCAATTCACCCCTCCACTTT
CASAAWIGPNSPLHF
>TRBJ1-1|TRBV2|.|TRBD1
TGTGCCAGCAGAGAGGACAGGGATCAAGTTTTCTTT
CASREDRDQVFF
>TRBJ2-7|TRBV14|many|TRBD1
TGTGCCAGCAGCCAACTAGGACAGGGGGTTGGCGAGCAGTACTTC
CASSQLGQGVGEQYF
>TRBJ1-2|TRBV7-9|many|.
TGTGCCAGCAGCTTAGACGGTAGGGGCTACACCTTC
CASSLDGRGYTF
>TRBJ1-4|TRBV12-3/TRBV12-4|.|TRBD1
TGTGCCAGCAGTTCGACAGGGGGCCGGGAAAAACTGTTTTTT
CASSSTGGREKLFF
>TRBJ1-1|TRBV5-4|many|.
TGTGCCAGCAGCGGGATGGGGAACACTGAAGCTTTCTTT
CASSGMGNTEAFF
>TRBJ2-7|TRBV6-4|.|.
TGTGCCAGCAGGGATCGGGCGGAGCGATCGTACTTC
CASRDRAERSYF
>TRBJ2-3|TRBV11-2|once|TRBD2
TGTGCCAGCAGCTTAGATGGGAGAGCGGGACTCACAGATACGCAGTATTTT
CASSLDGRAGLTDTQYF
>TRBJ1-1|TRBV30|.|TRBD1
TGTGCCCAGCGGACAGGGGGCAACACTGAAGCTTTCTTT
CAQRTGGNTEAFF
>TRBJ2-7|TRBV29-1|many|.
TGCAGCGTTGTTCCAGCGGGACATGAGCAGTACTTC
CSVVPAGHEQYF
>TRBJ1-5|TRBV4-1|many|.
TGCGCCAGCAGCCAAGATCAAGGGGTTCAGCCCCAGCATTTT
CASSQDQGVQPQHF
>TRBJ2-6|TRBV15|.|TRBD2
TGTGCCACCAGCAGATTGCGGACTAGCGGGAGTTCGGGCGGGGCCAACGTCCTGACTTTC
CATSRLRTSGSSGGANVLTF
>TRBJ1-5|TRBV28|many|.
TGTGCCAGCAGAACCTCCTGGACAGCCTCTAGCAATCAGCCCCAGCATTTT
CASRTSWTASSNQPQHF
>TRBJ1-1|TRBV24-1|.|.
TGTGCCACCAGTGACCAAAAACGGGGTGCTGAAGCTTTCTTT
CATSDQKRGAEAFF
>TRBJ2-7|TRBV10-3|many|.
TGTGCCATCAGTGATGTCGACACGAACTACGAGCAGTACTTC
CAISDVDTNYEQYF